This TCR beta chain derives from a study of CD8+ T cells in alopecia areata. Study context: Oral tofacitinib, 5 to 10 mg twice daily, was given in an open-label trial.

Overall study findings and caveats: An increase in clonality over normal scalp was evident in lesional scalp, especially alopecia totalis/universalis.

Patients with alopecia areata provided lesional scalp punch biopsies as well as peripheral blood. CDR1 and CDR2 from the germline V gene are SGHTA and FQGNSA. CDR3 size: 12 residues. Between the trimmed V and J ends, which lost 5 bases and 0 bases, there was a span of 3 bases. A few counts support this clone. What it binds is unknown. This sample includes further DNA sequences coding for the same CDR3. Isolated RNA was reverse transcribed into cDNA used as the sequencing template. TCRdb keeps only in-frame clones here, not all; method: immunoSEQ multiplex PCR. The sample records 150,000 or so clones, roughly 53% being singletons.

The TCR was taken from a human donor with alopecia areata. The sample was CD4+ T cells sorted from blood, taken at week 0. This chain connects TRBV7-2 to TRBJ2-3, with D hard to call. The CDR3 is CASSLSTDTQYF. CDR3 nucleotide sequence: TGTGCCAGCAGCCTAAGCACAGATACGCAGTATTTT.